These 13 T cell receptor beta chains share one sample of origin, sequenced in a study of OX40 agonist ivuxolimab in advanced cancers. Method: immunoSEQ multiplex PCR; TCRdb's copy keeps in-frame clones and lacks some. Seen here are 65,000 to 85,000 clones, roughly 92% observed once, and the top ten hold roughly 0.6%. Sample: CD4+ or CD8+ T cells sorted from blood, taken in a trial of the OX40 agonist ivuxolimab. The origin of the receptors is an adult with an advanced solid tumor such as melanoma, head and neck, liver or kidney cancer.

The gene calls are TRBV7-8 and TRBJ1-2; TRBD1 might be the D (5 bases). Germline CDR1 is SGHVS and CDR2 is FQNEAQ. The CDR3 is 14 amino acids. V dropped 4 bases and J dropped 7 bases, with 16 bases sitting between them. CDR3 DNA: TGTGCCAGCAGCTGGGACCGGAGGGAGGGTGGCTACACCTTC. It codes for CASSWDRREGGYTF.

Of note for this clone: The same CDR3 is also encoded by other DNA sequences in this sample. The V and J genes are TRBV18 and TRBJ1-1; D possibly corresponds to TRBD1 (5 bases). This CDR3 is 12 amino acids long. Trimming removed 6 bases from V and 6 bases from J, with 11 bases in between. In germline, CDR1 is KGHSH, CDR2 LQKENI. The DNA for the CDR3 is TGTGCCAGCTCCCCCGGCAGGGCTGAAGCTTTCTTT. Translating it yields CASSPGRAEAFF.

For the CDR3, the DNA is TGTGCCAGCCTCGAGGTAGGGGCCAACGTCCTGACTTTC. It translates to CASLEVGANVLTF. The J gene is TRBJ2-6, the V gene TRBV6-6; unclear D gene. V lost 8 bases and J lost 4, with 9 bases in between. CDR1 is MNHNY and CDR2 is SVGAGI in the germline V gene (reference sequence). The CDR3 covers 13 residues.

The V gene is TRBV27, the J gene TRBJ2-5; TRBD2 matches at 11 bases. The CDR3 spans 14 residues. Germline V lookup: CDR1 MNHEY, CDR2 SMNVEV (reference sequence). With V trimmed by 6 bases and J by 7 bases, 7 bases remained unmatched. The CDR3 spells CASRGTSGPGTQYF. CDR3 in DNA: TGTGCCAGCAGAGGGACTAGCGGTCCCGGGACCCAGTACTTC.

This sequence joins TRBV30 and TRBJ1-5; tentatively, D is TRBD1 (5 bases). The CDR3 covers 15 residues. The V end was cut by 0 bases, the J end by 4 bases, with 13 bases between. The germline V gene has CDR1 GTSNPN and CDR2 SVGIG (reference sequence). The CDR3 spells CAWSVGGAENQPQHF. As DNA, the CDR3 is TGTGCCTGGAGTGTGGGAGGGGCGGAGAATCAGCCCCAGCATTTT.

The rearrangement uses TRBV14 and TRBJ2-1, with TRBD2 identical over 8 bases. This CDR3 region has 16 residues. Losses at the gene ends were 2 bases for V and 3 bases for J; bases not matched to a gene: 6. In germline, CDR1 is SGHDN, CDR2 FVKESK. The CDR3 is CASSQLSGGNYNEQFF. CDR3 coding DNA: TGTGCCAGCAGCCAACTAAGCGGGGGCAACTACAATGAGCAGTTCTTC. Full variable domain (missing parts from reference TRBV14 and TRBJ2-1): EAGVTQFPSHSVIEKGQTVTLRCDPISGHDNLYWYRRVMGKEIKFLLHFVKESKQDESGMPNNRFLAERTGGTYSTLKVQPAELEDSGVYFCASSQLSGGNYNEQFFGPGTRLTVL.

V is TRBV6-5 and J is TRBJ1-1; 8 bases agree with TRBD1. Trimming took 5 bases from V and 3 from J; bases not matched to a gene: 5. The CDR3 length is 14 residues. CDR1 and CDR2 from the germline V gene are MNHEY and SVGAGI. The chain's CDR3 is CASSDGTGDTEAFF. CDR3 sequence (DNA): TGTGCCAGCAGTGACGGGACAGGCGACACTGAAGCTTTCTTT.

The V gene is TRBV10-1, the J gene TRBJ2-7; 7 bases line up with TRBD2. CDR3 size: 13 residues. Germline V gives CDR1 WNHNN, CDR2 SYGVQD (reference sequence). V lost 3 bases and J lost 6; bases outside the gene matches: 5. CDR3 in DNA: TGCGCCAGCAGTGACGGGACTATGGGCGAGCAGTACTTC. As protein: CASSDGTMGEQYF.

The CDR3 is CASSERLAGVQYNEQFF. The CDR3 DNA follows: TGTGCCAGCAGCGAACGGCTAGCGGGAGTGCAGTACAATGAGCAGTTCTTC. The J gene is TRBJ2-1, the V gene TRBV11-3; 10 nucleotides agree with TRBD2. The CDR3 is 17 amino acids. V gave up 5 bases and J gave up 4 bases; unmatched junction bases: 11. Germline assignment: CDR1 SGHNT and CDR2 YENEEA. Combining the CDR3 with reference TRBV11-3 and TRBJ2-1 gives the whole variable domain EAGVVQSPRYKIIEKKQPVAFWCNPISGHNTLYWYLQNLGQGPELLIRYENEEAVDDSQLPKDRFSAERLKGVDSTLKIQPAELGDSAVYLCASSERLAGVQYNEQFFGPGTRLTVL.

This chain uses TRBV15 with TRBJ1-4; maybe TRBD1 (5 bases). The V end was cut by 3 bases, the J end by 2 bases, with 10 bases between. Germline CDR1 LNHNV, CDR2 YYDKDF (reference sequence). The length of the CDR3 is 15 residues. The chain's CDR3 is CATSSRVGTNEKLFF. The CDR3 region has the DNA TGTGCCACCAGCAGCAGGGTTGGGACTAATGAAAAACTGTTTTTT.

The chain joins TRBV9 to TRBJ2-7; TRBD2 aligns across 9 bases. CDR1 SGDLS and CDR2 YYNGEE come from the germline V gene. Unmatched junction bases numbered 4, after V lost 6 bases and J lost 0 bases. CDR3 length equals 14 residues. The CDR3 DNA sequence: TGTGCCAGCAACTTAGCGGGAGACTCCTACGAGCAGTACTTC. Encoded protein: CASNLAGDSYEQYF.

The chain is built from TRBV25-1 and TRBJ2-2; D not certain. V was pared by 8 bases and J by 3 bases, with 7 bases between. Germline-derived CDR1 and CDR2 are MGHDK and SYGVNS. The CDR3 extends over 12 amino acids. The CDR3 loop reads CASASYTGELFF. The CDR3 DNA is TGTGCCAGCGCATCCTACACCGGGGAGCTGTTTTTT.

The J gene is TRBJ1-1, the V gene TRBV7-3; D gene uncertain. The germline V gene has CDR1 SGHTA and CDR2 FQGTGA. Deletions cut 5 bases from V and 5 bases from J, with 12 bases between. This CDR3 comprises 13 residues. The CDR3 region has the DNA TGTGCCAGCAGCCTCGAGGACCGAACTGAAGCTTTCTTT. It specifies CASSLEDRTEAFF.